This T cell receptor (beta chain) was found in a study of cytomegalovirus exposure and HLA in healthy donors. Study-level background: From about 170 million T cells, an earlier analysis saw approximately 110 million unique TCR beta sequences.

The PCR had 60 Vbeta and 13 Jbeta primers. Here immunoSEQ multiplex PCR was the method, and the copy in TCRdb shows in-frame clones only, minus some. In the table there are 55,000 to 85,000 clones, 86% of which are singletons. Worth noting for this clone: The antigen remains undetermined.

Study-level findings and limits: The study found most TCR sequences rare, yet found some public TCRs in many donors.

The V gene's germline CDR1 is LGHNA and CDR2 YNFKEQ. V lost 0 bases and J lost 7, with 13 bases in between. This CDR3 has 14 residues. The clonotype comes from a woman younger than 45 in good health and CMV-seronegative. The chain carries TRBV4-2 and TRBJ2-7, with a possible D match to TRBD2 (6 bases). Sequenced material: PBMCs. The CDR3 bases are TGTGCCAGCAGCCAAGATTACTTAGCGGAGGAGCAGTACTTC. It specifies CASSQDYLAEEQYF.